This T cell receptor beta chain was sequenced during a study of vaccination and CD4 T cells after COVID-19. On this clonotype itself: Its antigen is currently unknown.

As for treatment: roughly ten-day PBMC culture with coronavirus spike peptide pools or control peptides (ViraFEST assay). The Oncomine TCR Beta short-read assay was applied to DNA of cultured CD4+ T cells. MiXCR, run by TCRdb on the PCR reads, gives a single entry per CDR3 protein. The table lists 10,000 to 13,000 distinct CDR3 sequences, roughly 58% of them singletons. What was sequenced was CD4+ T cells from blood, cultured in vitro. This TCR was recovered from a human donor who had recovered from COVID-19.

The CDR3 nucleotides read TGTGCCAGCAGCCCAGGGACAGGGAGACCCGGGGCCAACGTCCTGACTTTC. Protein: CASSPGTGRPGANVLTF. The chain combines TRBV11-2 with TRBJ2-6, with 9 bases identical to TRBD1. The V gene's germline CDR1 is SGHAT and CDR2 FQNNGV. The CDR3 runs to 17 residues. V lost 5 bases to trimming and J lost 4 bases; unmatched junction nucleotides: 9.